The present T cell receptor beta chain was sequenced within a study of cytomegalovirus exposure and HLA in healthy donors. The study ran its PCR with 60 Vbeta and 13 Jbeta primers. This table comes from immunoSEQ multiplex PCR, and its TCRdb copy is limited to in-frame clones, with some not included. The repertoire consists of 140,000 to 150,000 clones, with around three quarters occurring once and the leading ten covering around 2%. This CDR3 contains 16 residues. V shed 6 bases, J shed 6 bases, and the junction held 14 bases outside the gene matches. CDR1 MNHNY and CDR2 SVGAGI come from the germline V gene (reference sequence).

Sequencing was carried out using PBMCs. This TCR was recovered from a middle-aged woman in good health and CMV-seronegative. The chain has TRBV6-6 and TRBJ2-3, with 8 bases matching TRBD2. In nucleotides, the CDR3 is TGTGCCAGCAGCTTAGACCTAGCGGGCGGGGGGGATACGCAGTATTTT. Its protein product is CASSLDLAGGGDTQYF.